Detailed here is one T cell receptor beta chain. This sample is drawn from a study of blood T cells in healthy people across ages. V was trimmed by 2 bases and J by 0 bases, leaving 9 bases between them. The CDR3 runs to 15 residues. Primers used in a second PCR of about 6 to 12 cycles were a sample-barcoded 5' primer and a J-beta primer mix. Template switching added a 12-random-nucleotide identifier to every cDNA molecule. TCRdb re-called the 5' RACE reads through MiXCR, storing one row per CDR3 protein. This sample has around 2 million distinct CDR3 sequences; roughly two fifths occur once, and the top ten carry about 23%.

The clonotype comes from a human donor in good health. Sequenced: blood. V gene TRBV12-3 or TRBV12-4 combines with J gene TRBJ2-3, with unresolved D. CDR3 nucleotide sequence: TGTGCCAGCAGTTTATCTGTCCCTAGCACAGATACGCAGTATTTT. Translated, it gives CASSLSVPSTDTQYF.